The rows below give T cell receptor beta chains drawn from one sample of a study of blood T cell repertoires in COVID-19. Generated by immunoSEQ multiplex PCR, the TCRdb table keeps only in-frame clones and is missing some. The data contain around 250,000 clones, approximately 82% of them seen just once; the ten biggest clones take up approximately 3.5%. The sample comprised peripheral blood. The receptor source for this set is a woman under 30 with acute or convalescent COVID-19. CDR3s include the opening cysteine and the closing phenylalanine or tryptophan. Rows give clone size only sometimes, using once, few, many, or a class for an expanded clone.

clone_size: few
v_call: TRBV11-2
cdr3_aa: CASSQRGRSYEQYF

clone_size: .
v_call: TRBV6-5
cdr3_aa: CASSYSGSGSANEQFF

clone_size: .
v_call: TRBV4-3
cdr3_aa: CASSQDRGSNTEAFF

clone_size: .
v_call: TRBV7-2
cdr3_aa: CASSAGLAGNNNEQFF

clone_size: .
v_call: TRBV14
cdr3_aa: CASSPGQGREQYF

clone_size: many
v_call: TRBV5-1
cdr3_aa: CASSLSGTSEGEQFF

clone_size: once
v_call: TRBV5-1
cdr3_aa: CASSSGQISGNTIYF

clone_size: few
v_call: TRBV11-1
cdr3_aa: CASSHRQESYEQYF

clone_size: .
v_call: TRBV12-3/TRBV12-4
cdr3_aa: CASSRDRRSYTF

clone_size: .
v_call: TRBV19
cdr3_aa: CASSIVRSRGTEAFF

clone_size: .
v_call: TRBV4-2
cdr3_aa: CASSQDLAVRETQYF

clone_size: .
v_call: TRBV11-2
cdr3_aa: CASSFQGMNTEAFF

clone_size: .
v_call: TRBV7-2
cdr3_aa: CASSLGTSGSIQETQYF

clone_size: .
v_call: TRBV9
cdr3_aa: CASSVDGGGTEAFF

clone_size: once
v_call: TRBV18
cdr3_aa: CASSQTGGNQPQHF

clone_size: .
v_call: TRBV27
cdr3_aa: CASSFLWTGVNEKLFF

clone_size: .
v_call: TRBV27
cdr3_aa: CASSLTTSGYNEQFF

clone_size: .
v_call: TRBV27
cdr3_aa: CASSLGGYAYNEQFF

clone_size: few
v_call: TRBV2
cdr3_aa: CASTSLGQGSDSNQPQHF

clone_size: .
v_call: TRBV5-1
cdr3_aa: CASSLEGTGWNQFF

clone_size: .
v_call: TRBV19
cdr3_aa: CASSGGYSEQYF

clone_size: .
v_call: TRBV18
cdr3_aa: CASSLLGLASDEQYF

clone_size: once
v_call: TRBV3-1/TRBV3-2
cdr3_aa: CASSHGGLAGDYEQYF

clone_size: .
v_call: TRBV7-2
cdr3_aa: CASSLWTGSNQPQHF

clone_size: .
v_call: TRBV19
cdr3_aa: CASSISQGSYEQYF

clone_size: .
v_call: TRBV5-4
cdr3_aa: CASSWAGSYNEQFF

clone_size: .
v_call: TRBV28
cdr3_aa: CASSLSQAYEQYF

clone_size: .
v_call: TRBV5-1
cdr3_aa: CASSSNNEQFF

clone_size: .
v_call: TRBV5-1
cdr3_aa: CASSGGTGGRTDTQYF

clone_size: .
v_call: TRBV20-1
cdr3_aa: CSASHSGRAVNEQFF

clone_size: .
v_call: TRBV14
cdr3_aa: CASSLERGLIYNEQFF

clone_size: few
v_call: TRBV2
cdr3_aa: CASRDGALNEKLFF

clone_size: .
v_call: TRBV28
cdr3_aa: CASRPPGTGGNEQFF

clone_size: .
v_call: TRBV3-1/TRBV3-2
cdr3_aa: CASSPLVLAGGPRAKNIQYF

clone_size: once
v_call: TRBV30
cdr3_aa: CAWNKDRNNSPLHF

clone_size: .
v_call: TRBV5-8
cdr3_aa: CASSLGWTDTEAFF

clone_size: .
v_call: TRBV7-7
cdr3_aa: CASSVREVGGELFF

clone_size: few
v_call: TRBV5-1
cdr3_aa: CASSLGRLNSPLHF

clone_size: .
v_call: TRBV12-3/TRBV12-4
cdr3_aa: CASSPTGLGYTF

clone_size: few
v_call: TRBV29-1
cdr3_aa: CSVLRGVNTEAFF